A selection of T cell receptor beta chains follows, all from one sample in a study of blood T cell repertoires in COVID-19. Only in-frame clones appear in the TCRdb table, and some are missing; sequencing was by immunoSEQ multiplex PCR. Of some 170,000 clones listed, approximately 84% are singletons. The sample consisted of PBMCs or T cells enriched from blood (not recorded which). Source of these receptors: a human donor with acute COVID-19. The donor label of this sample is uncertain. Both conserved end residues are part of each CDR3. Each record gives: J gene, V gene, D gene, clone size, CDR3 protein, CDR3 DNA. A D gene is named only where the DNA matches it firmly. The size field is filled for only some rows; it gives once, few, many or a size class.

TRBJ1-3 TRBV3-1/TRBV3-2 . . CASPRDSGNTIYF TGTGCCAGCCCCAGGGACTCTGGAAACACCATATATTTT
TRBJ2-7 TRBV4-3 . . CASSQGSRGYEQYF TGCGCCAGCAGCCAAGGATCAAGGGGCTACGAGCAGTACTTC
TRBJ2-2 TRBV4-2 . . CASSQKRGATWLSAGELFF TGTGCCAGCAGCCAAAAAAGGGGTGCTACGTGGCTAAGCGCCGGGGAGCTGTTTTTT
TRBJ2-3 TRBV7-6 TRBD2 . CASSLGRTREADTQYF TGTGCCAGCAGCTTAGGACGGACTAGGGAGGCAGATACGCAGTATTTT
TRBJ1-1 TRBV25-1 . . CASSESGAPEAFF TGTGCCAGCAGTGAATCTGGGGCGCCTGAAGCTTTCTTT
TRBJ2-1 TRBV12-5 . . CASGPVRNEQFF TGTGCTAGTGGTCCCGTGAGAAATGAGCAGTTCTTC
TRBJ2-5 TRBV5-1 TRBD2 once CASSSISGLARKETQYF TGCGCCAGCAGCTCTATCTCAGGACTAGCGAGGAAAGAGACCCAGTACTTC
TRBJ1-5 TRBV12-5 . . CASGLVVSGVVNQPQHF TGTGCTAGTGGTTTGGTAGTATCAGGGGTAGTAAATCAGCCCCAGCATTTT
TRBJ2-5 TRBV7-2 TRBD1 . CASSTLRDRGRETQYF TGTGCCAGCAGCACTCTCCGGGACAGGGGGCGGGAGACCCAGTACTTC
TRBJ2-3 TRBV7-3 . . CASSLKRTDTQYF TGTGCCAGCAGCTTAAAGCGCACAGATACGCAGTATTTT
TRBJ2-1 TRBV13 . . CASSLSEAFQFF TGTGCCAGCAGCTTAAGCGAGGCTTTCCAGTTCTTC
TRBJ2-3 TRBV4-3 TRBD2 . CASSQSWTSGITDTQYF TGCGCCAGCAGCCAATCATGGACTAGCGGCATCACAGATACGCAGTATTTT
TRBJ1-4 TRBV4-3 . . CASSSDPGHNEKLFF TGCGCCAGCAGCTCTGACCCGGGACATAATGAAAAACTGTTTTTT
TRBJ2-3 TRBV7-3 TRBD1 . CASSQHLTGTDTQYF TGTGCCAGCAGCCAACACTTGACAGGGACAGATACGCAGTATTTT
TRBJ1-2 TRBV6-2/TRBV6-3 TRBD1 . CASSQTQGGAGHGYTF TGTGCCAGCAGTCAGACTCAAGGGGGCGCCGGGCATGGCTACACCTTC
TRBJ1-1 TRBV5-8 . . CASSLDRRTEAFF TGTGCCAGCAGCTTGGACAGACGCACTGAAGCTTTCTTT
TRBJ2-1 TRBV7-2 TRBD2 . CASSFSLAGGYNEQFF TGTGCCAGCAGCTTTAGTCTAGCGGGGGGATACAATGAGCAGTTCTTC
TRBJ2-2 TRBV7-9 . . CASSDGLLAAGELFF TGTGCCAGCAGCGATGGGTTGTTAGCGGCCGGGGAGCTGTTTTTT
TRBJ2-3 TRBV30 . . CAWTQGKGTDTQYF TGTGCCTGGACCCAGGGCAAGGGCACAGATACGCAGTATTTT
TRBJ1-5 TRBV11-2 . . CASSLDATGSQPQHF TGTGCCAGCAGCTTAGATGCCACAGGGAGTCAGCCCCAGCATTTT
TRBJ2-2 TRBV5-1 . . CASNRGSSNTGELFF TGCGCCAGCAATCGAGGTTCATCGAACACCGGGGAGCTGTTTTTT
TRBJ2-5 TRBV5-1 TRBD2 . CASSRLLAGGQGGETQYF TGCGCCAGCAGCCGGCTCCTAGCGGGGGGGCAGGGTGGAGAGACCCAGTACTTC
TRBJ2-7 TRBV2 . . CASSALQGPGQYF TGTGCCAGCAGTGCCCTTCAGGGGCCGGGGCAGTACTTC
TRBJ1-5 TRBV28 . . CASSSPTGVGGQPQHF TGTGCCAGCAGCAGCCCAACAGGAGTGGGTGGCCAGCCCCAGCATTTT
TRBJ1-5 TRBV10-3 . once CAISESQVRQPQHF TGTGCCATCAGTGAGTCACAGGTGAGGCAGCCCCAGCATTTT
TRBJ2-5 TRBV24-1 . . CATSGGTAQEETQYF TGTGCCACCAGTGGCGGGACGGCGCAAGAAGAGACCCAGTACTTC